The 14 T cell receptor beta chains presented below share a single source sample, sequenced in a study of T cell responses to AZD1222 COVID-19 vaccine. Measured with immunoSEQ multiplex PCR; TCRdb has only the in-frame clones, and not every one. The data show about 130,000 clones, 92% seen once. Sequences were derived from peripheral blood, sampled on day 0 of AZD1222 vaccination. The receptors here all came from an adult in good health.

The chain recombines TRBV5-1 with TRBJ2-3; 10 bases match TRBD1. V shed 0 bases, J shed 1 base, and the junction held 5 bases outside the gene matches. Germline-derived CDR1 and CDR2 are SGHRS and YFSETQ. The CDR3 is made up of 17 amino acids. The CDR3 sequence is CASSLDGTGAGTDTQYF. DNA of the CDR3: TGCGCCAGCAGCTTGGATGGGACAGGGGCCGGCACAGATACGCAGTATTTT.

This chain uses TRBV7-2 with TRBJ1-2; the D gene is possibly TRBD1 (5 bases). Trimming removed 1 base from V and 4 bases from J, with 13 bases in between. Per the germline V gene, CDR1 is SGHTA and CDR2 is FQGNSA. CDR3 length: 15 amino acids. The CDR3 bases are TGTGCCAGCAGCTTAGATCAGGGACGTTCCTATGGCTACACCTTC. This translates into CASSLDQGRSYGYTF.

The chain uses TRBV11-2 and TRBJ2-7; a weak D match, TRBD1 (6 bases). V dropped 5 bases and J dropped 3 bases, with 8 bases sitting between them. Per germline, CDR1 SGHAT and CDR2 FQNNGV. The CDR3 is made up of 12 amino acids. In DNA form, the CDR3 reads TGTGCCAGCAGCCCGGACAGCTACGAGCAGTACTTC. Its protein product is CASSPDSYEQYF. The whole variable domain, filled in from reference TRBV11-2 and TRBJ2-7, reads EAGVAQSPRYKIIEKRQSVAFWCNPISGHATLYWYQQILGQGPKLLIQFQNNGVVDDSQLPKDRFSAERLKGVDSTLKIQPAKLEDSAVYLCASSPDSYEQYFGPGTRLTVT.

The chain carries TRBV28 and TRBJ2-7, with no clear D. The CDR3 spans 12 residues. V was trimmed by 1 base and J by 6 bases, leaving 7 bases between them. Germline values: CDR1 MDHEN, CDR2 SYDVKM. The CDR3 here is CASSLSAAEQYF. The CDR3 DNA reads as TGTGCCAGCAGTTTATCGGCGGCCGAGCAGTACTTC.

This clone showed up just a few times. V is TRBV19 and J is TRBJ1-1; D unresolved. The germline V gene has CDR1 LNHDA and CDR2 SQIVND (reference sequence). The CDR3 is 12 amino acids. Between the trimmed V and J ends, which lost 4 bases and 1 base, there was a span of 4 bases. The CDR3 loop is CASSTRNTEAFF. CDR3 bases: TGTGCCAGTAGTACAAGGAACACTGAAGCTTTCTTT.

The genes are TRBV15 and TRBJ1-3; D possibly corresponds to TRBD1 (6 bases). Trimming removed 6 bases at V and 0 bases at J, with 9 bases between. Germline CDR1 is LNHNV and CDR2 is YYDKDF (reference sequence). This CDR3 contains 14 residues. In DNA, the CDR3 is TGTGCCACCAGGGTAGGGGGCTCTGGAAACACCATATATTTT. This translates into CATRVGGSGNTIYF. Complete variable domain (other parts from reference TRBV15 and TRBJ1-3): DAMVIQNPRYQVTQFGKPVTLSCSQTLNHNVMYWYQQKSSQAPKLLFHYYDKDFNNEADTPDNFQSRRPNTSFCFLDIRSPGLGDTAMYLCATRVGGSGNTIYFGEGSWLTVV.

This chain joins TRBV7-2 and TRBJ1-6; TRBD1 matches 7 bases. CDR1 and CDR2 from the germline V gene are SGHTA and FQGNSA. J lost 8 bases, V lost 1 base, and 5 bases had no gene match. The CDR3 is made up of 15 amino acids. The CDR3 protein is CASSLGGQRYSPLHF. The CDR3 bases are TGTGCCAGCAGCTTAGGGGGACAGCGTTATTCACCCCTCCACTTT.

The V call is TRBV10-1, the J call TRBJ2-2; 14 nucleotides align to TRBD2. CDR3 length equals 17 residues. Trimming removed 6 bases from V and 1 base from J; junction bases left unmatched: 4. Germline V lookup: CDR1 WNHNN, CDR2 SYGVQD (reference sequence). CDR3: CASSRLAGGRNTGELFF. The CDR3 DNA reads TGCGCCAGCAGCCGACTAGCGGGGGGGCGGAACACCGGGGAGCTGTTTTTT.

The chain links TRBV5-4 to TRBJ2-7; D may be TRBD1 (5 bases). Germline V gene lookup returns CDR1 SGHNT and CDR2 YYREEE (reference sequence). The CDR3 is 14 amino acids. V was pared by 1 base and J by 4 bases, with 12 bases between. The CDR3 DNA is TGTGCCAGCAGCTTGTTAGGGGTAGTTTACGAGCAGTACTTC. Its protein product is CASSLLGVVYEQYF. The variable domain in full, with the rest retrieved from reference TRBV5-4 and TRBJ2-7, is ETGVTQSPTHLIKTRGQQVTLRCSSQSGHNTVSWYQQALGQGPQFIFQYYREEENGRGNFPPRFSGLQFPNYSSELNVNALELDDSALYLCASSLLGVVYEQYFGPGTRLTVT.

The rearrangement joins TRBV18 to TRBJ1-1, with D perhaps matching TRBD1 (5 bases). Trimming took off 10 bases at V and 1 base at J, with 13 bases between the two ends. Germline CDR1 is KGHSH and CDR2 is LQKENI. The CDR3 loop spans 13 amino acids. CDR3 amino acids: CATKITGNTEAFF. CDR3 DNA sequence: TGTGCCACCAAAATAACAGGGAACACTGAAGCTTTCTTT.

This chain joins TRBV6-5 and TRBJ2-7; 9 nucleotides agree with TRBD2. Per the germline V gene, CDR1 is MNHEY and CDR2 is SVGAGI. The V and J ends lost 6 bases and 2 bases, in that order; junction bases with no gene match: 8. This CDR3 spans 15 amino acids. CDR3 nucleotide sequence: TGTGCCAGCAGACTTTTAGCGGGGGATCCCTACGAGCAGTACTTC. Translating it yields CASRLLAGDPYEQYF.

This clone came up a few times. The rearrangement joins TRBV2 to TRBJ2-7, with 9 bases matching TRBD2. The CDR3 has 14 amino acids. CDR1 and CDR2 (germline): SNHLY, FYNNEI. The V gene end was trimmed by 10 bases and the J gene end by 2 bases; junction bases not matched to a gene: 9. CDR3 bases: TGTGCCACCGAAAGTAGCGGGGGCACCTACGAGCAGTACTTC. Its protein product is CATESSGGTYEQYF.

The chain recombines TRBV7-8 with TRBJ1-1; D might be TRBD1 (5 bases). The CDR3 consists of 14 residues. The ends were cut back, 3 bases at V and 1 base at J, with 9 bases in the middle. Germline CDR1 and CDR2: SGHVS and FQNEAQ. The CDR3 reads CASSFRTGNTEAFF. The CDR3 nucleotides are TGTGCCAGCAGCTTTCGAACAGGGAACACTGAAGCTTTCTTT.

This chain joins TRBV3-1 (or the pseudogene TRBV3-2) and TRBJ1-2, with 10 bases lining up with TRBD1. Germline lookup yields CDR1 LGHDT and CDR2 YNNKEL (reference sequence). This CDR3 comprises 15 residues. V lost 4 bases to trimming and J lost 3 bases; unmatched junction nucleotides: 5. CDR3 DNA: TGTGCCAGCAGCCTCCTGGACAGGGGGGACTATGGCTACACCTTC. Translating it yields CASSLLDRGDYGYTF.